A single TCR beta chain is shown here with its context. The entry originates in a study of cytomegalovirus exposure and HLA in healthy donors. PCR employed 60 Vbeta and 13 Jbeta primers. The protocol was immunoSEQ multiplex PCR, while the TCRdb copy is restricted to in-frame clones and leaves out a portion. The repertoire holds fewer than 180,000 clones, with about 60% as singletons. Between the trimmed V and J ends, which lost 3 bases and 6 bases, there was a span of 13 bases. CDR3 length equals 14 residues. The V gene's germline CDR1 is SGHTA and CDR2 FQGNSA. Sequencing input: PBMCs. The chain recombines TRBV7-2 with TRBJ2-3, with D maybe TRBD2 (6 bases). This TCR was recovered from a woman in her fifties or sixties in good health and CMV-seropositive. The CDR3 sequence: CASSFLVGGDTQYF. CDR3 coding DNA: TGTGCCAGCAGCTTTCTAGTTGGGGGGGATACGCAGTATTTT.